This record looks at one T cell receptor beta chain sequence and its context. The sample holds many counts of this clonotype. No cognate antigen has been identified for it. Per-base qualities were not stored, and no clone one base away is much larger. The library was produced with multiplex PCR. Sequencing relied on an Illumina HiSeq 4000. TCR beta libraries were built with iRepertoire HTBI primers and Arm-PCR amplification of CDR3 regions. Gel purification was performed on PCR products prior to sequencing. The study's own analysis went as follows. Across samples, around 62 TRBV and around 15 TRBJ segments were identified and used for gene usage analysis of CDR3 amino acid clonotypes. COPE and FqMerger were used to merge the filtered high-quality paired reads into contigs. BLAST was used to align contigs to the IMGT TRBV, TRBD and TRBJ reference genes, and CDR3 was defined following IMGT. Any clonotype with a frequency above 0.1% was classified as a highly expanded clone. Repertoire diversity was measured by Shannon entropy, and V-J evenness by the Gini coefficient. Clonotypes shared by more than one individual were considered public. Through fastp at Q25 and MiXCR, TCRdb rebuilt clones from the public reads, retaining in-frame beta chains. Rows are unified per CDR3 protein, each entry keeping the most common DNA and genes. TCRdb, not the authors, supplied the V and J calls. The sample data list about 460,000 distinct CDR3 sequences, and 22% of these were observed just once. Jointly, the top ten make up around 13% of the sample.

This specimen comes from a study of regulatory T cells in long-lasting Graves disease (dated by TCRdb to about 2021). Looking at the study overall: Persistent Graves' disease was defined as antithyroid drug treatment for over 5 years with persistently positive TSH receptor autoantibodies. Peripheral blood TCR sequencing and RNA sequencing compared persistent Graves' disease patients with newly diagnosed Graves' disease patients. The study was conducted in China and was registered as a clinical trial. A total of some 35 samples underwent TCR sequencing, from 13 patients with persistent Graves' disease and 20 patients with newly diagnosed Graves' disease. In the clinical cohort, patients with persistent Graves' disease had used antithyroid drugs for an average of about 9.3 years. Overall study outcomes, separate from this receptor: Compared with newly diagnosed patients, patients with persistent Graves' disease had lower TCR Shannon entropy and fewer highly expanded clones, which suggests clonal expansion. Persistent patients shared more public clonotypes among themselves (around 3,000) than newly diagnosed patients did (nearly 1,000). Preferential use of TRBV28, TRBJ1-2 and TRBJ2-5 was observed in persistent disease, whereas TRBV20-1 and TRBJ2-1 were favored in newly diagnosed disease. Because the primary lesion, thyroid tissue, could not be accessed, the study looked at peripheral blood alone. Sequencing and analysis were restricted to the TCR beta chain. The authors acknowledged the small sample size as a limitation that may reduce accuracy.

The CDR3, cysteine through phenylalanine, is 13 amino acids long. Just CDR3 DNA is preserved here, 39 bases in frame from base 1. The germline V gene (reference sequence) yields MNHEY for CDR1 and SMNVEV for CDR2. V is cut by 5 bases and J by 4 bases, and the space between the germline ends is 11 bases. The time point label on this specimen signifies: persistent/refractory GD, antithyroid drugs over 5 years with positive TRAb. For both TCR sequencing and RNA sequencing, RNA was extracted from PBMCs using TRIzol. The diagnosis of Graves' disease followed American Thyroid Association guidelines. Patients for the study were recruited at an endocrinology department in Xi'an, China. From each patient, around 9.3 milliliters of peripheral blood was collected into an EDTA anticoagulant tube. Ficoll Paque Plus density gradient separation was used to isolate PBMCs, and no additional T cell sorting was done. An Agilent 2100 Bioanalyzer and agarose gel were used to check RNA quality, while a NanoDrop 2000 measured RNA concentration.

The chain joins TRBV27 to TRBJ1-2; TRBD1 might be the D gene, on 5 matching bases. The sequencing used peripheral blood mononuclear cells (PBMCs), collected when the disease was refractory, from a patient treated with antithyroid drugs. The source is a female donor with Graves disease. In nucleotides, the sequence is TGTGCCAGCAGTGCGGACATTGGCTATGGCTACACCTTC. Translated, this gives CASSADIGYGYTF.